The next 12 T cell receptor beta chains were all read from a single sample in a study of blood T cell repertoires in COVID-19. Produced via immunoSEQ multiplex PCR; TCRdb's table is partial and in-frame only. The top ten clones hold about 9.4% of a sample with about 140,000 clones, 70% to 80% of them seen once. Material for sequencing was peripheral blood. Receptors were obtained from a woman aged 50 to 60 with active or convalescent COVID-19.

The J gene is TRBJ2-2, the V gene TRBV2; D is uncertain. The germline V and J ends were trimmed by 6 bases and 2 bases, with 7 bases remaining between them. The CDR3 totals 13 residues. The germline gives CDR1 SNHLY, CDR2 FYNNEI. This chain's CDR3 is CASRLSNTGELFF. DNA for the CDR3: TGTGCCAGCAGACTAAGTAACACCGGGGAGCTGTTTTTT.

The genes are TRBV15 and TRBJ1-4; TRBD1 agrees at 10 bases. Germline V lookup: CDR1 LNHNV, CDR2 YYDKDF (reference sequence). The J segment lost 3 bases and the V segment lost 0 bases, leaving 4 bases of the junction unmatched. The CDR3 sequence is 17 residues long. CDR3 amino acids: CATSREVGTGANEKLFF. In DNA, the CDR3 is TGTGCCACCAGCAGAGAAGTTGGGACAGGGGCTAATGAAAAACTGTTTTTT.

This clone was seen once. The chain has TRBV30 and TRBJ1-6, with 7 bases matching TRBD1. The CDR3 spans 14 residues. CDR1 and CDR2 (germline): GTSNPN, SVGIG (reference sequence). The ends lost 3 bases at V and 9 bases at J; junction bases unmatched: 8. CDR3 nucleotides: TGTGCCTGGAGACGAACAGGGGATAGTTCACCCCTCCACTTT. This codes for CAWRRTGDSSPLHF. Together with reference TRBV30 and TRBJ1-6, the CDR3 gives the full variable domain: SQTIHQWPATLVQPVGSPLSLECTVEGTSNPNLYWYRQAAGRGLQLLFYSVGIGQISSEVPQNLSASRPQDRQFILSSKKLLLSDSGFYLCAWRRTGDSSPLHFGNGTRLTVT.

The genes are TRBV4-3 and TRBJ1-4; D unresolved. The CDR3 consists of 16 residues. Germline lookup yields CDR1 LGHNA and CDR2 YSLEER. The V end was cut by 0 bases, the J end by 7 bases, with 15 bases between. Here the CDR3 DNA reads TGCGCCAGCAGCCAAGAAACGTCGGGAGGAGGTGAAAAACTGTTTTTT. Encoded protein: CASSQETSGGGEKLFF.

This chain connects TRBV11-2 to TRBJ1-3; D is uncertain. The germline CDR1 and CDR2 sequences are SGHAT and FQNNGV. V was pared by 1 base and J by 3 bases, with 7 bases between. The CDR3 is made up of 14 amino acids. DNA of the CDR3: TGTGCCAGCAGCTTAGTACGGGGTGGAAACACCATATATTTT. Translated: CASSLVRGGNTIYF.

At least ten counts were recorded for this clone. The chain's CDR3 is CASSLTPSGRADASEQFF. The CDR3 DNA is TGCGCCAGCAGCTTGACCCCTAGCGGGAGGGCCGATGCCAGTGAGCAGTTCTTC. The chain joins TRBV5-1 to TRBJ2-1; the match to TRBD2 covers 12 bases. This CDR3 spans 18 amino acids. V shed 1 base and J 9 bases; nucleotides not matched to a gene: 14. Germline assignment: CDR1 SGHRS and CDR2 YFSETQ.

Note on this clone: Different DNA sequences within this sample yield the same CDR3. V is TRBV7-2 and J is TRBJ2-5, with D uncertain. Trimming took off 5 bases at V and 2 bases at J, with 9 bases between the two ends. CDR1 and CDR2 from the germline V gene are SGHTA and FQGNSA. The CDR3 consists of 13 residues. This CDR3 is CASSTRYQETQYF. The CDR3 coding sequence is TGTGCCAGCAGCACCAGATATCAAGAGACCCAGTACTTC.

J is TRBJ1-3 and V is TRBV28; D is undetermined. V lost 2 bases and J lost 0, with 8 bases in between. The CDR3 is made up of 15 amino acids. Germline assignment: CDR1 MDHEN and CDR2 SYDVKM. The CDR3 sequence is CASSLAGLSGNTIYF. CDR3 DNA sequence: TGTGCCAGCAGTTTAGCAGGTCTCTCTGGAAACACCATATATTTT. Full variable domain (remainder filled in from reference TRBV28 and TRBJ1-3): DVKVTQSSRYLVKRTGEKVFLECVQDMDHENMFWYRQDPGLGLRLIYFSYDVKMKEKGDIPEGYSVSREKKERFSLILESASTNQTSMYLCASSLAGLSGNTIYFGEGSWLTVV.

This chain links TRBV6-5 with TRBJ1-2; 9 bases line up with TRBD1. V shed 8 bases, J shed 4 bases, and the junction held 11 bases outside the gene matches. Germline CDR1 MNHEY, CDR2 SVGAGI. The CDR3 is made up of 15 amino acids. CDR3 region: CASSPGTGLPYGYTF. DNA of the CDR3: TGTGCCAGCTCCCCCGGGACAGGGCTTCCCTATGGCTACACCTTC.

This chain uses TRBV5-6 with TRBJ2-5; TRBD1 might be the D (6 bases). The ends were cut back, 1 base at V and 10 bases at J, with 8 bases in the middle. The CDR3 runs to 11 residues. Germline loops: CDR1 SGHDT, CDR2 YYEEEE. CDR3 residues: CASSLTGFQYF. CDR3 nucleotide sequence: TGTGCCAGCAGCTTGACAGGGTTCCAGTACTTC.

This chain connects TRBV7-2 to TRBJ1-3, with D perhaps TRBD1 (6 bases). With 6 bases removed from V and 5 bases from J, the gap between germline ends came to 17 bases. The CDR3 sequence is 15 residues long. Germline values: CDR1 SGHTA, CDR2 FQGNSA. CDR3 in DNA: TGTGCCAGCAGTGAAAGTGCGGGGGCTAGAAACACCATATATTTT. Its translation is CASSESAGARNTIYF.

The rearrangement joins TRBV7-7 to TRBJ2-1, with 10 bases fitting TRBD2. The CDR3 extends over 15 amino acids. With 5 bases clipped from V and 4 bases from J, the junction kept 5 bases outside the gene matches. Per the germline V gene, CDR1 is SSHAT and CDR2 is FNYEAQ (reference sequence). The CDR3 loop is CASSPLAGAYNEQFF. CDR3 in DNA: TGTGCCAGCAGCCCGCTAGCGGGAGCTTACAATGAGCAGTTCTTC.